This T cell receptor (beta chain) was identified in a study of T cell responses to AZD1222 COVID-19 vaccine. Study-wide findings and caveats: Among the donors, most were white British and more were female, and clonal diversity was possibly underestimated. When two AZD1222 doses had been given, Spike-specific TCR breadth and depth rose. Every sample of the repertoires postdated the peak T cell response.

Remarks on this clone: Its antigen is still unknown.

Data came from immunoSEQ multiplex PCR; TCRdb stores just in-frame clones and leaves some out. This sample carries 97,000 or so clones, approximately 91% of them seen once, and the ten largest clones take about 8.3%. Timing groups of about 4 and about 12 weeks for second doses were pooled. Per the germline V gene, CDR1 is MNHEY and CDR2 is SVGEGT. The CDR3 length is 17 residues. With 2 bases removed from V and 4 bases from J, the gap between germline ends came to 18 bases. V is TRBV6-2 or TRBV6-3 and J is TRBJ1-5; D gene unclear. This clonotype originated in an adult who received the AZD1222 COVID-19 vaccine. The sequenced sample was peripheral blood, obtained 28 days after the second AZD1222 dose. The CDR3 sequence: CASSYPSIGWRNQPQHF. In DNA, the CDR3 is TGTGCCAGCAGTTACCCGTCGATCGGTTGGAGGAATCAGCCCCAGCATTTT.